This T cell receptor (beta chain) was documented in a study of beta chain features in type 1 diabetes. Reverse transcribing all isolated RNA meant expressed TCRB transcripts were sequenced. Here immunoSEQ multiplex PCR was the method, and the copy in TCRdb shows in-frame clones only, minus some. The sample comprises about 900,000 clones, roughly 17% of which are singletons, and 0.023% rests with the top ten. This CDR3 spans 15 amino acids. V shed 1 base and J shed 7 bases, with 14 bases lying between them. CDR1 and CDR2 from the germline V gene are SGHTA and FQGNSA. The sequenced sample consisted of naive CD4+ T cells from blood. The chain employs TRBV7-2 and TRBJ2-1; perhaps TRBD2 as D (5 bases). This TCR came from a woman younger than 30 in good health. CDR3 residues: CASSLVGLAFNEQFF. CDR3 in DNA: TGTGCCAGCAGCTTAGTAGGCCTAGCCTTTAATGAGCAGTTCTTC.